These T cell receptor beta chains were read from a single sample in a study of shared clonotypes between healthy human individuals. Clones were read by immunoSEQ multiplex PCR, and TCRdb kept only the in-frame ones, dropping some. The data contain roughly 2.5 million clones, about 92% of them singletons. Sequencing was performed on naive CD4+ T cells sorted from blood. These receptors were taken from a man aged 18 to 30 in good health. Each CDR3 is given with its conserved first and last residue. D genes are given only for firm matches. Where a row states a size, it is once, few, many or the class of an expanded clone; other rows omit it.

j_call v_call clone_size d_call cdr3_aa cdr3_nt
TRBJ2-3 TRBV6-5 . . CASSYGGNTDTQYF TGTGCCAGCAGTTACGGCGGAAACACAGATACGCAGTATTTT
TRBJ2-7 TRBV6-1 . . CASSDLPGPYSYEQYF TGTGCCAGCAGTGATTTGCCAGGCCCCTACTCCTACGAGCAGTACTTC
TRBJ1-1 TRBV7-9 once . CASSLGVGRGKNTEAFF TGTGCCAGCAGCTTAGGAGTGGGGCGAGGAAAAAACACTGAAGCTTTCTTT
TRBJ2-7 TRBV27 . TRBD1 CASSLKGTGSYEQYF TGTGCCAGCAGTTTAAAAGGGACAGGGTCCTACGAGCAGTACTTC
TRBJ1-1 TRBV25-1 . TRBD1 CASSELRDRGNHTEAFF TGTGCCAGCAGTGAATTGAGGGACAGGGGTAATCACACTGAAGCTTTCTTT
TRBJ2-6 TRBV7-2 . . CASTWSGYHAGANVLTF TGTGCCAGCACCTGGAGCGGGTATCACGCTGGGGCCAACGTCCTGACTTTC
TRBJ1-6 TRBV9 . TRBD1 CASSASGQGYNNSPLHF TGTGCCAGCAGCGCCTCGGGACAGGGTTATAATAATTCACCCCTCCACTTT
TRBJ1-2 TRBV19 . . CASSRDGNYGYTF TGTGCCAGTAGTAGGGACGGCAACTATGGCTACACCTTC
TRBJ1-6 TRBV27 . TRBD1 CASSLGTGGNNSPLHF TGTGCCAGCAGTTTGGGGACAGGGGGGAATAATTCACCCCTCCACTTT
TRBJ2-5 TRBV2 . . CASTITSQETQYF TGTGCCAGCACTATCACTAGTCAGGAGACCCAGTACTTC
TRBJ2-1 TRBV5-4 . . CASSVQVKGKNNEQFF TGTGCCAGCAGCGTTCAGGTAAAGGGGAAAAACAATGAGCAGTTCTTC
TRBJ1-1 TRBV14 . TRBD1 CASSSGTAVRAFF TGTGCCAGCAGCTCCGGGACAGCCGTACGAGCTTTCTTT
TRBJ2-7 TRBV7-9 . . CASSLVSGANEQYF TGTGCCAGCAGCTTAGTCTCAGGGGCCAACGAGCAGTACTTC
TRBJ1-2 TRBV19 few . CASSIGAPMAYGYTF TGTGCCAGTAGTATAGGCGCCCCTATGGCGTATGGCTACACCTTC
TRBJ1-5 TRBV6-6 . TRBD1 CASSAGTGGDQPQHF TGTGCCAGCAGTGCCGGGACAGGCGGGGATCAGCCCCAGCATTTT
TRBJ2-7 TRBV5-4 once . CASSPFGGSYEQYF TGTGCCAGCAGCCCCTTCGGGGGCTCCTACGAGCAGTACTTC
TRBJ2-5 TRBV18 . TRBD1 CASSPVGQAQETQYF TGTGCCAGCTCACCCGTGGGACAGGCCCAAGAGACCCAGTACTTC
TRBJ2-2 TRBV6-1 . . CASREWTANTGELFF TGTGCCAGCAGAGAGTGGACAGCGAACACCGGGGAGCTGTTTTTT
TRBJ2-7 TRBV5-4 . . CASSPKGGAYEQYF TGTGCCAGCAGCCCGAAAGGGGGGGCCTACGAGCAGTACTTC
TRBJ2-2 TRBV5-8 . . CASSPPRTALNFSGELFF TGTGCCAGCAGCCCGCCCCGGACAGCTTTAAATTTCTCCGGGGAGCTGTTTTTT
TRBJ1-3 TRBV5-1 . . CASSPAGVFSGNTIYF TGCGCCAGCAGCCCCGCCGGGGTCTTCTCTGGAAACACCATATATTTT
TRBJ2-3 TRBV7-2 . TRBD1 CASSSGQGEYTDTQYF TGTGCCAGCAGCTCAGGACAGGGCGAATACACAGATACGCAGTATTTT
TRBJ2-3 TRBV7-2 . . CASSRGPDTQYF TGTGCCAGCAGCCGCGGACCCGATACGCAGTATTTT
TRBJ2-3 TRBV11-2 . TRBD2 CASSLTGGKSPDTQYF TGTGCCAGCAGCTTAACCGGGGGGAAGAGCCCAGATACGCAGTATTTT
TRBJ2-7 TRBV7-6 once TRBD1 CASSPTGFTYEQYF TGTGCCAGCAGCCCGACAGGGTTTACCTACGAGCAGTACTTC
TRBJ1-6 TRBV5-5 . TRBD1 CASSQDRYNSPLHF TGTGCCAGCAGCCAGGACAGGTATAATTCACCCCTCCACTTT